This entry describes one T cell receptor beta chain. Antigen: not known. With 60 Vbeta and 13 Jbeta primers, the PCR was carried out. Assay: immunoSEQ multiplex PCR; the TCRdb copy retains only in-frame clones and omits some. The sample holds more than 150,000 clones; 81% are singletons and the top ten take around 2%. This sample was taken from a study of cytomegalovirus exposure and HLA in healthy donors. Study details: A previous analysis identified around 120 million unique TCR beta sequences derived from roughly 180 million T cells. Overall study results and limits: According to the study, 160 or so TCR beta chains were cytomegalovirus-associated. Earlier analysis found most TCR beta V segments productive about 90% or about 30% of the time.

Trimming left V 5 bases short and J 1 base short, with 12 bases between. Germline V gives CDR1 MNHEY, CDR2 SVGAGI. This CDR3 is built from 15 residues. This sequence joins TRBV6-5 and TRBJ2-1, with D possibly matching TRBD1 (6 bases). This receptor was taken from a woman aged 18-30 years in good health and CMV-seropositive. Material: PBMCs. CDR3 DNA: TGTGCCAGCAGTAAAACAGGGATTTCCTACAATGAGCAGTTCTTC. Translation: CASSKTGISYNEQFF.